The next 19 T cell receptor beta chains were all read from a single sample in a study of blood T cells in healthy people across ages. Next came a second PCR, run for about 7 to 12 cycles, which used a sample-barcoded 5' primer along with a J-beta primer mix. TCRdb fed the 5' RACE reads into MiXCR, producing one record per CDR3 protein. The sample lists hundreds of thousands of distinct CDR3 sequences, about 56% occurring once. Sample: blood. These receptors were taken from a man in his forties in good health.

The chain recombines TRBV14 with TRBJ2-7, with D possibly matching TRBD2 (5 bases). Germline values: CDR1 SGHDN, CDR2 FVKESK. The V end lost 4 bases, the J end lost 9 bases, and 22 bases lay between the germline ends. CDR3 length: 15 amino acids. CDR3 sequence (DNA): TGTGCCAGCAGCCCCTCTGCCAATGACTACGAGTGGCAGTACTTC. Its protein is CASSPSANDYEWQYF.

The V gene is TRBV7-8, the J gene TRBJ1-6; 7 bases align to TRBD1. The germline CDR1 and CDR2 sequences are SGHVS and FQNEAQ. Trimming cost V 3 bases and J 7 bases; bases outside gene matches: 6. The CDR3 covers 15 residues. In DNA, the CDR3 is TGTGCCAGCAGCTTTGATAGACAGGGAAATTCACCCCTCCACTTT. Residues: CASSFDRQGNSPLHF.

The gene calls are TRBV2 and TRBJ1-5; weak D call: TRBD1 (5 bases). Germline assignment: CDR1 SNHLY and CDR2 FYNNEI. V lost 8 bases to trimming and J lost 5 bases, with 10 bases between them. There are 12 residues in the CDR3. The CDR3 reads CASAGRYQPQHF. As DNA, the CDR3 is TGTGCCAGCGCAGGGCGGTATCAGCCCCAGCATTTT.

The genes are TRBV29-1 and TRBJ2-5; D is perhaps TRBD1 (7 bases). The V end was cut by 6 bases, the J end by 5 bases, with 19 bases between. The CDR3 sequence is 14 residues long. CDR1 is SQVTM, CDR2 ANQGSEA, per germline. CDR3 region: CSVADRAGGETQYF. In DNA form, the CDR3 reads TGCAGCGTCGCCGACAGGGCTGGGGGGGAGACCCAGTACTTC. The complete variable domain, with remaining parts taken from reference TRBV29-1 and TRBJ2-5, reads SAVISQKPSRDICQRGTSLTIQCQVDSQVTMMFWYRQQPGQSLTLIATANQGSEATYESGFVIDKFPISRPNLTFSTLTVSNMSPEDSSIYLCSVADRAGGETQYFGPGTRLLVL.

This sequence joins TRBV20-1 and TRBJ2-1; D remains unclear. Trimming pared 3 bases from V and 9 bases from J, leaving 18 bases between. The CDR3 has 14 residues. Germline CDR1 reads DFQATT; CDR2 reads SNEGSKA (reference sequence). The CDR3, as DNA: TGCAGTGCTAGTGGTCTGATGGCAGACGGTGAGCAGTTCTTC. Amino acid sequence: CSASGLMADGEQFF.

This chain links TRBV20-1 with TRBJ2-3; D might be TRBD2 (5 bases). CDR1 is DFQATT, CDR2 SNEGSKA, per germline (reference sequence). Trimming left V 5 bases short and J 2 bases short, with 17 bases between. CDR3 size: 15 residues. CDR3 DNA sequence: TGCAGTGCTCCTATACTGGGAGCCGTCACAGATACGCAGTATTTT. This codes for CSAPILGAVTDTQYF.

This chain joins TRBV6-6 and TRBJ2-5; 9 bases agree with TRBD2. Germline V gene sequence: CDR1 MNHNY, CDR2 SVGAGI (reference sequence). CDR3 length equals 16 residues. V was clipped by 0 bases and J by 10 bases; unmatched bases: 12. Here the CDR3 reads CASSYSTRGGKEVQYF. CDR3 DNA: TGTGCCAGCAGTTACTCGACGCGGGGGGGTAAAGAGGTCCAGTACTTC.

The chain links TRBV7-3 to TRBJ2-5; 9 positions agree with TRBD2. The CDR3 is 17 residues long. Germline trimming cut 2 bases from V and 4 bases from J; bases unmatched to any gene: 11. Per the germline V gene, CDR1 is SGHTA and CDR2 is FQGTGA. The CDR3 nucleotides are TGTGCCAGCAGCTTACCCGCAGCGGGAGGCGGTTCAGAGACCCAGTACTTC. Amino acids: CASSLPAAGGGSETQYF.

A few counts support this clonotype. J is TRBJ1-2 and V is TRBV7-8, with D unresolved. With 2 bases removed from V and 2 bases from J, the gap between germline ends came to 21 bases. This CDR3 contains 18 residues. Germline V gene lookup returns CDR1 SGHVS and CDR2 FQNEAQ. The CDR3 reads CASSLPVIGKAANYGYTF. The CDR3 DNA reads TGTGCCAGCAGCTTACCGGTTATCGGAAAGGCGGCAAACTATGGCTACACCTTC.

In its sample, this clonotype was seen a few times. The chain is built from TRBV7-2 and TRBJ2-5; 10 bases align to TRBD2. Looked up from germline, CDR1 is SGHTA and CDR2 is FQGNSA. The V gene end was trimmed by 4 bases and the J gene end by 5 bases; junction bases not matched to a gene: 7. This CDR3 comprises 15 residues. The CDR3: CASSSSGRAGETQYF. CDR3 nucleotides: TGTGCCAGCAGCTCCAGCGGGAGGGCCGGGGAGACCCAGTACTTC.

V gene TRBV20-1 combines with J gene TRBJ1-2; the match to TRBD1 covers 7 bases. Germline loops: CDR1 DFQATT, CDR2 SNEGSKA (reference sequence). J lost 6 bases, V lost 1 base, and 11 bases had no gene match. The CDR3 has 15 amino acids. The DNA for the CDR3 is TGCAGTGCTAGAGTCTTAAAGGGGGCTGGCCATGGCTACACCTTC. It encodes CSARVLKGAGHGYTF.

V usage is TRBV20-1 and J usage is TRBJ2-3, with D perhaps matching TRBD2 (5 bases). Germline V gene lookup returns CDR1 DFQATT and CDR2 SNEGSKA (reference sequence). Trimming removed 6 bases from V and 2 bases from J, with 12 bases in between. This CDR3 has 13 residues. The CDR3 DNA sequence: TGCAGTGCCCTATACCGGGACACAGATACGCAGTATTTT. This translates into CSALYRDTDTQYF.

This clonotype appeared once. The rearrangement uses TRBV9 and TRBJ2-1; TRBD1 matches 9 bases. The CDR3 totals 15 residues. V dropped 2 bases and J dropped 6; count of bases not matched to a gene: 6. Germline V gives CDR1 SGDLS, CDR2 YYNGEE. The CDR3: CASSVAVQGANEQFF. As DNA, the CDR3 is TGTGCCAGCAGCGTGGCGGTACAGGGGGCCAATGAGCAGTTCTTC.

The rearrangement joins TRBV27 to TRBJ2-5; D is perhaps TRBD2 (5 bases). Trimming cost V 5 bases and J 11 bases, with 21 bases left between them. Germline-derived CDR1 and CDR2 are MNHEY and SMNVEV (reference sequence). This CDR3 contains 14 residues. Here the CDR3 reads CASSVGGRHNEQYF. The DNA of the CDR3 is TGTGCCAGCAGTGTAGGTGGGAGACACAATGAGCAGTACTTC.

V and J are TRBV20-1 and TRBJ1-1; D is uncertain. Trimming stripped 0 bases from V and 1 base from J, with 12 bases between. Germline values: CDR1 DFQATT, CDR2 SNEGSKA (reference sequence). The CDR3 covers 15 residues. In DNA form, the CDR3 reads TGCAGTGCTAGAGATTCCCGGGCACCGAACACTGAAGCTTTCTTT. As protein: CSARDSRAPNTEAFF.

The rearrangement links TRBV5-1 to TRBJ1-2, with 10 bases aligning to TRBD1. Trimming cost V 4 bases and J 8 bases; bases outside gene matches: 8. There are 14 residues in the CDR3. Germline V gene lookup returns CDR1 SGHRS and CDR2 YFSETQ. The CDR3 spells CASSRDRGNNGYTF. CDR3 DNA sequence: TGCGCCAGCAGCCGGGACAGGGGAAATAACGGCTACACCTTC.

This chain joins TRBV6-1 and TRBJ2-6, with D perhaps matching TRBD2 (7 bases). Germline values: CDR1 MNHNS, CDR2 SASEGT. This CDR3 region has 17 residues. The V end was cut by 5 bases, the J end by 2 bases, with 16 bases between. CDR3 bases: TGTGCCAGCAGTAAAGGCGGGGGCACTCCTGGGGCCAACGTCCTGACTTTC. Its protein is CASSKGGGTPGANVLTF.

This clonotype was seen a handful of times. This chain uses TRBV4-2 with TRBJ1-4; 7 bases match TRBD1. The germline gives CDR1 LGHNA, CDR2 YNFKEQ. V lost 3 bases and J lost 7; bases outside the gene matches: 11. The CDR3 runs to 16 residues. CDR3 nucleotide sequence: TGTGCCAGCAGCCAGGAGGACAGGAGAGGATTTGAAAAACTGTTTTTT. Its protein is CASSQEDRRGFEKLFF.

This sequence joins TRBV5-4 and TRBJ2-3, with D possibly being TRBD2 (6 bases). The CDR3 extends over 17 amino acids. Germline CDR1 is SGHNT and CDR2 is YYREEE (reference sequence). V lost 2 bases and J 6 bases, leaving 22 bases between the germline ends. The CDR3 spells CASSFSGTRDTQDTQYF. The CDR3 region has the DNA TGTGCCAGCAGCTTTTCAGGGACTCGAGACACCCAGGATACGCAGTATTTT. Using reference TRBV5-4 and TRBJ2-3 for the parts outside the CDR3, the full variable domain is ETGVTQSPTHLIKTRGQQVTLRCSSQSGHNTVSWYQQALGQGPQFIFQYYREEENGRGNFPPRFSGLQFPNYSSELNVNALELDDSALYLCASSFSGTRDTQDTQYFGPGTRLTVL.